Listed below are T cell receptor beta chains from one sample, sequenced in a study of beta chain features in type 1 diabetes. Sequencing used immunoSEQ multiplex PCR; TCRdb keeps in-frame clones, though not all of them. The table lists approximately 16,000 clones, roughly three quarters of them singletons. The specimen sequenced was stem cell memory CD4+ T cells from blood. The receptors stem from a man aged 25-45 years with type 1 diabetes. Each CDR3 is given with its conserved first and last residue. The order of the fields is clone size, V gene, J gene, D gene, CDR3 DNA, CDR3 protein. A D gene is named only where the DNA matches it firmly. Not every row has a clone size; where given, it reads once, few, many or a size class.

>-|TRBV2|TRBJ1-5|TRBD1
TGTGCCAGCAGTGCGGGACAGGGGAATCAGCCCCAGCATTTT
CASSAGQGNQPQHF
>-|TRBV7-8|TRBJ2-5|TRBD1
TGTGCCAGCAGCCACAGGGGCGGGCAGACCCAGTACTTC
CASSHRGGQTQYF
>few|TRBV18|TRBJ2-7|-
TGTGCCAGCTCACCACGGGGGGGGACAGGCGCTACCGAGCAGTACTTC
CASSPRGGTGATEQYF
>-|TRBV11-2|TRBJ2-5|TRBD2
TGTGCCAGCAGCCCCGGACTAGCGGAAGAGACCCAGTACTTC
CASSPGLAEETQYF
>-|TRBV7-2|TRBJ2-5|TRBD2
TGTGCCAGTTCTAGCGGGGGGGCGGGAGAGACCCAGTACTTC
CASSSGGAGETQYF
>-|TRBV4-2|TRBJ1-6|-
TGTGCCAGCAGCCAAGAGTACAGGGATGATTCACCCCTCCACTTT
CASSQEYRDDSPLHF
>-|TRBV19|TRBJ2-5|-
TGTGCCAGTAGTGATAGAGGTGATGAAGAGACCCAGTACTTC
CASSDRGDEETQYF
>-|TRBV28|TRBJ1-2|-
TGTGCCAGCAGTTTCCAGGGTGATAATGGCTACACCTTC
CASSFQGDNGYTF
>once|TRBV4-2|TRBJ2-7|TRBD2
TGTGCCAGCAGCCAAGTACTAGCGGGGTCCTACGAGCAGTACTTC
CASSQVLAGSYEQYF
>-|TRBV30|TRBJ2-3|TRBD1
TGTGCCTGGAGTGGGGACAGGGGCCCGACAGATACGCAGTATTTT
CAWSGDRGPTDTQYF
>-|TRBV5-4|TRBJ2-1|-
TGTGCCAGCAGCTTGTGGGGCCGATTCAATGAGCAGTTCTTC
CASSLWGRFNEQFF
>-|TRBV5-1|TRBJ2-1|-
TGCGCCAGCACCGATACCAGTCACAATGAGCAGTTCTTC
CASTDTSHNEQFF
>-|TRBV2|TRBJ2-5|-
TGTGCCAGCAGTGAAAGAGCGTACCAAGAGACCCAGTACTTC
CASSERAYQETQYF
>-|TRBV18|TRBJ1-4|-
TGTGCCAGCCACGCTGGGCAGGGTTCGAATGAAAAACTGTTTTTT
CASHAGQGSNEKLFF
>-|TRBV4-1|TRBJ1-1|-
TGCGCCAGCAGCCAAGATCGGGAAACTGAAGCTTTCTTT
CASSQDRETEAFF
>-|TRBV6-1|TRBJ2-3|-
TGTGCCAGCGTGAGGGATGGGTCCACAGATACGCAGTATTTT
CASVRDGSTDTQYF
>-|TRBV14|TRBJ2-3|TRBD2
TGTGCCAGCAGCCAACGACTAGCGGGGGCAGATACGCAGTATTTT
CASSQRLAGADTQYF
>-|TRBV2|TRBJ2-3|TRBD2
TGTGCCAGCAGTGGAGGGAGGACTAGCGCGAGCACAGATACGCAGTATTTT
CASSGGRTSASTDTQYF
>-|TRBV5-1|TRBJ2-7|TRBD2
TGCGCCAGCAGCCTGGTGGCTAGCGGGGCCAGCTCCTACGAGCAGTACTTC
CASSLVASGASSYEQYF
>once|TRBV30|TRBJ2-1|-
TGTGCCAGAGCGGGTCCCGCCTACAATGAGCAGTTCTTC
CARAGPAYNEQFF
>few|TRBV18|TRBJ2-3|TRBD2
TGTGCCAGCTCCCCCTTCGAGCGGGGGGTGACAGATACGCAGTATTTT
CASSPFERGVTDTQYF
>-|TRBV2|TRBJ1-6|-
TGTGCCGGTACGGACAGTCATCGATCACCCCTCCACTTT
CAGTDSHRSPLHF
>-|TRBV5-1|TRBJ2-2|TRBD1
TGCGCCAGCAGCTTGAACCGGGACAGACCTACCGGGGAGCTGTTTTTT
CASSLNRDRPTGELFF
>-|TRBV4-1|TRBJ2-1|TRBD1
TGCGCCAGCAGCCTGACAGGGTCCAGAAATGAGCAGTTCTTC
CASSLTGSRNEQFF
>-|TRBV5-1|TRBJ2-5|-
TGCGCCAGCAGCTTGTACTCCTCGTACCAAGAGACCCAGTACTTC
CASSLYSSYQETQYF
>once|TRBV5-4|TRBJ1-1|-
TGTGCCAGCAGCTTCTCCCAGGCTAACACTGAAGCTTTCTTT
CASSFSQANTEAFF
>-|TRBV10-3|TRBJ2-3|-
TGTGCCATCAGTGAGTCTGGGGCCCGCACAGATACGCAGTATTTT
CAISESGARTDTQYF
>-|TRBV28|TRBJ1-1|TRBD1
TGTGCCAGCAGTTTCTCCGGGACAGGGCTCACTGAAGCTTTCTTT
CASSFSGTGLTEAFF
>few|TRBV5-5|TRBJ2-3|-
TGTGCCAGCAGCTGGGACACATCCACAGATACGCAGTATTTT
CASSWDTSTDTQYF
>-|TRBV4-3|TRBJ2-2|TRBD1
TGCGCCAGCAGCCAAGAAGACAGGGCGGGCGGGGAGCTGTTTTTT
CASSQEDRAGGELFF
>few|TRBV27|TRBJ2-7|TRBD1
TGTGCCAGCAGCGACAGGGATTATTCCTACGAGCAGTACTTC
CASSDRDYSYEQYF
>-|TRBV7-9|TRBJ2-1|TRBD2
TGTGCCAGCAGCCTCCGGGGGGGCGAGTACAATGAGCAGTTCTTC
CASSLRGGEYNEQFF
>-|TRBV9|TRBJ1-2|-
TGTGCCAGCAGTCTTCCTGGACAGTCTGGCTACACCTTC
CASSLPGQSGYTF
>-|TRBV28|TRBJ2-1|TRBD2
TGTGCCAGCAGTTTAGCTACTAGCGGAAACAATGAGCAGTTCTTC
CASSLATSGNNEQFF
>-|TRBV27|TRBJ1-6|TRBD1
TGTGCCAGCAGTCCAGATCAAGGGGGCTGGGGGAATTCACCCCTCCACTTT
CASSPDQGGWGNSPLHF
>-|TRBV2|TRBJ2-7|-
TGTGCCAGCAGTTATACGGACGAGCAGTACTTC
CASSYTDEQYF
>-|TRBV4-3|TRBJ1-4|TRBD1
TGCGCCAGCAGCCAAGAGGACAGGACGAATGAAAAACTGTTTTTT
CASSQEDRTNEKLFF
>few|TRBV5-6|TRBJ1-2|TRBD1
TGTGCCAGCAGTAAACAGGGGAACTATGGCTACACCTTC
CASSKQGNYGYTF
>-|TRBV19|TRBJ2-3|-
TGTGCCAGTAGTATAAGCCTACAAGATAGGGGTCTACACACAGATACGCAGTATTTT
CASSISLQDRGLHTDTQYF